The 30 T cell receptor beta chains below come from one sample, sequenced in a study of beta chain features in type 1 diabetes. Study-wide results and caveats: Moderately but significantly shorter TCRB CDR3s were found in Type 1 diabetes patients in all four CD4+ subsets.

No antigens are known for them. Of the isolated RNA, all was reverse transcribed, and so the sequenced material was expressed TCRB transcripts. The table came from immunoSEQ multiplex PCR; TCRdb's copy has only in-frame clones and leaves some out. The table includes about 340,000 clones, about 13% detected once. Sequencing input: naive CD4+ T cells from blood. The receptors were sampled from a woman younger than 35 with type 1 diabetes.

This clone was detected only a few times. The CDR3: CASSSALAGTDTQYF. In DNA, the CDR3 is TGTGCCAGCAGCTCCGCTCTAGCGGGCACAGATACGCAGTATTTT. This chain uses TRBV7-2 with TRBJ2-3, with 7 bases lining up with TRBD2. The CDR3 sequence is 15 residues long. CDR1 and CDR2 (germline): SGHTA, FQGNSA. After removal of 4 bases from V and 1 base from J, the junction contained 5 bases not matched to a gene. The whole variable domain, remainder taken from reference TRBV7-2 and TRBJ2-3, is GAGVSQSPSNKVTEKGKDVELRCDPISGHTALYWYRQSLGQGLEFLIYFQGNSAPDKSGLPSDRFSAERTGGSVSTLTIQRTQQEDSAVYLCASSSALAGTDTQYFGPGTRLTVL.

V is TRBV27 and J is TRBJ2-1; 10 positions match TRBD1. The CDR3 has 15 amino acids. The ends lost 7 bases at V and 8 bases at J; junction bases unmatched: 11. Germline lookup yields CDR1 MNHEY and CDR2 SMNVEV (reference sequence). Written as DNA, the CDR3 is TGTGCCAGCACATCCTTGGGACAGGGGTCCCATGAGCAGTTCTTC. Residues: CASTSLGQGSHEQFF.

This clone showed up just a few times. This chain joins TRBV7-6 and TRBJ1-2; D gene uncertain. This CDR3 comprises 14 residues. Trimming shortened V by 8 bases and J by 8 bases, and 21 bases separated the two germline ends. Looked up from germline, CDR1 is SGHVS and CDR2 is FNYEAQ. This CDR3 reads CASGRSGRYGGYTF. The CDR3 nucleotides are TGTGCCAGCGGCAGATCAGGTCGATATGGAGGCTACACCTTC.

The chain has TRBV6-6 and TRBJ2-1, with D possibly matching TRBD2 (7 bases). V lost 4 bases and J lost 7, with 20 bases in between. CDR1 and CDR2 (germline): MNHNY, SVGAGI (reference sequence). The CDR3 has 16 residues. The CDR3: CASSSATGRVLNEQFF. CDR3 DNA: TGTGCCAGCAGTTCCGCTACAGGGAGGGTCCTAAATGAGCAGTTCTTC.

Here the CDR3 DNA reads TGCAGCGTTGCTGGACAGGGGGGCCAGCCCCAGCATTTT. This sequence encodes CSVAGQGGQPQHF. The chain recombines TRBV29-1 with TRBJ1-5, with 10 bases matching TRBD1. Germline V gene data show CDR1 as SQVTM and CDR2 as ANQGSEA. Trimming took 4 bases from V and 7 from J; bases not matched to a gene: 4. There are 13 residues in the CDR3.

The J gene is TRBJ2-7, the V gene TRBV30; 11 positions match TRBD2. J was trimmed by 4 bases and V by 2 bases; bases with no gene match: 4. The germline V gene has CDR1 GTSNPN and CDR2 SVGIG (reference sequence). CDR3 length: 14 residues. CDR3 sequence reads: CAWSHTSGSYEQYV. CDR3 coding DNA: TGTGCCTGGAGTCATACTAGCGGGAGTTACGAGCAGTACGTC.

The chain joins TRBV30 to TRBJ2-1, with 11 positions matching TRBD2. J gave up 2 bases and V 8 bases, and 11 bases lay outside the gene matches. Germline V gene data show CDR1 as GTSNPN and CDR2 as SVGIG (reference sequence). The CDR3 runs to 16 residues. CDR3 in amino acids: CAGRSTSGRPYNEQFF. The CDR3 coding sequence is TGTGCCGGTCGCTCCACTAGCGGGAGACCCTACAATGAGCAGTTCTTC.

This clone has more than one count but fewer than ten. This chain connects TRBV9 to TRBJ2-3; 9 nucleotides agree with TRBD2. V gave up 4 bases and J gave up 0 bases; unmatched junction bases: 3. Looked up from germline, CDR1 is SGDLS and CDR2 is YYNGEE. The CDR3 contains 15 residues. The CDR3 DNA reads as TGTGCCAGCAGCCTAGCGGGACTTAGCACAGATACGCAGTATTTT. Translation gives CASSLAGLSTDTQYF.

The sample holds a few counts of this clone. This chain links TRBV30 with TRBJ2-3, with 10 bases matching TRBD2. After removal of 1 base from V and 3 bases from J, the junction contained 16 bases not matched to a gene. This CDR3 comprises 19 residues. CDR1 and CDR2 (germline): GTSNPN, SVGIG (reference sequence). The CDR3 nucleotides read TGTGCCTGGAGTGGAGGACGGAGACTAGCGGGCACGATTACAGATACGCAGTATTTT. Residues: CAWSGGRRLAGTITDTQYF.

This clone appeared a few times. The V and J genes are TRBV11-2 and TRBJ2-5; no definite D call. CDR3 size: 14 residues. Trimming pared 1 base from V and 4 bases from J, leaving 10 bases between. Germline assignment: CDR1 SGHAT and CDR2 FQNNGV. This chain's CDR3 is CASSLAVRVETQYF. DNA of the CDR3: TGTGCCAGCAGCTTAGCCGTTAGAGTAGAGACCCAGTACTTC. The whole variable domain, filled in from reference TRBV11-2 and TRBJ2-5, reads EAGVAQSPRYKIIEKRQSVAFWCNPISGHATLYWYQQILGQGPKLLIQFQNNGVVDDSQLPKDRFSAERLKGVDSTLKIQPAKLEDSAVYLCASSLAVRVETQYFGPGTRLLVL.

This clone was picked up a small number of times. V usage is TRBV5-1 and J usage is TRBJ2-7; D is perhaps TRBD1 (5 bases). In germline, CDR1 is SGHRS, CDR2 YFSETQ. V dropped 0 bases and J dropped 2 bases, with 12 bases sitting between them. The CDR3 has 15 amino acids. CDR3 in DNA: TGCGCCAGCAGCTTGGAAGCAGGGTTTACCTACGAGCAGTACTTC. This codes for CASSLEAGFTYEQYF.

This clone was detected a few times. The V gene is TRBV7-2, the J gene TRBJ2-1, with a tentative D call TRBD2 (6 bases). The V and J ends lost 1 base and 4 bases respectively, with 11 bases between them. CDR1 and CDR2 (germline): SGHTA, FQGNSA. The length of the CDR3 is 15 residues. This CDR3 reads CASSLDRTKYNEQFF. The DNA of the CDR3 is TGTGCCAGCAGCTTAGACAGGACTAAATACAATGAGCAGTTCTTC.

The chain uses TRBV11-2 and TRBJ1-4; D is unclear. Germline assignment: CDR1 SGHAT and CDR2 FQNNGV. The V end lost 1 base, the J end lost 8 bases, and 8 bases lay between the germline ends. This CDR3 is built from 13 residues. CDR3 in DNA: TGTGCCAGCAGCTTAGCGTTTAAAGAAAAACTGTTTTTT. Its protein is CASSLAFKEKLFF. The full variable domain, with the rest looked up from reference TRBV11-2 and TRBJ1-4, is EAGVAQSPRYKIIEKRQSVAFWCNPISGHATLYWYQQILGQGPKLLIQFQNNGVVDDSQLPKDRFSAERLKGVDSTLKIQPAKLEDSAVYLCASSLAFKEKLFFGSGTQLSVL.

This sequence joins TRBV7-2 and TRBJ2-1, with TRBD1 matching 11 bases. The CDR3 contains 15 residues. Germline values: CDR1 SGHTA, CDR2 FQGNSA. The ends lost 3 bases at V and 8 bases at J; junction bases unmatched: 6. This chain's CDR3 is CASSLGQGVGHEQFF. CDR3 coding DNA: TGTGCCAGCAGCTTGGGACAGGGGGTCGGCCATGAGCAGTTCTTC. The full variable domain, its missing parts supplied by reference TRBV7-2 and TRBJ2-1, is GAGVSQSPSNKVTEKGKDVELRCDPISGHTALYWYRQSLGQGLEFLIYFQGNSAPDKSGLPSDRFSAERTGGSVSTLTIQRTQQEDSAVYLCASSLGQGVGHEQFFGPGTRLTVL.

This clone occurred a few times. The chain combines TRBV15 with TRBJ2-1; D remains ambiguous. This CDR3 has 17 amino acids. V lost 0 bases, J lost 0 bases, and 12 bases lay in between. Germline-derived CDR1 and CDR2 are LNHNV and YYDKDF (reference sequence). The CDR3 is CATSRDFRGSSYNEQFF. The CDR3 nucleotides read TGTGCCACCAGCAGAGATTTTCGCGGAAGCTCCTACAATGAGCAGTTCTTC.

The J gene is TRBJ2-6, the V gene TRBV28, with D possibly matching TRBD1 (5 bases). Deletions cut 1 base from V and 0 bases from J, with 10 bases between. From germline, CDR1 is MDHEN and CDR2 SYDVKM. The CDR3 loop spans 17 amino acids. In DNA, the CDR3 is TGTGCCAGCAGTTTATTCCGACAGTCCTCTGGGGCCAACGTCCTGACTTTC. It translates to CASSLFRQSSGANVLTF.

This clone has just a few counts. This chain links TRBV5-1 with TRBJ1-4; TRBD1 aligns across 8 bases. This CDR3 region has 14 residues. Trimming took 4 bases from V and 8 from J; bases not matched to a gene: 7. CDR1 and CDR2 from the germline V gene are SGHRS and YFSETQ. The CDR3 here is CASSLTGDGEKLFF. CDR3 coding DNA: TGCGCCAGCAGCCTGACAGGGGATGGGGAAAAACTGTTTTTT. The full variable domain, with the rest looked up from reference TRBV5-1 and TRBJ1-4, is KAGVTQTPRYLIKTRGQQVTLSCSPISGHRSVSWYQQTPGQGLQFLFEYFSETQRNKGNFPGRFSGRQFSNSRSEMNVSTLELGDSALYLCASSLTGDGEKLFFGSGTQLSVL.

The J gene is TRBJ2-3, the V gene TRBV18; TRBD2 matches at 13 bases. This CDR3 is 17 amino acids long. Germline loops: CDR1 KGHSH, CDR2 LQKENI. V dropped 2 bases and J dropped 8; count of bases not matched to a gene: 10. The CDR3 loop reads CASSPSLGLAGRGTQYF. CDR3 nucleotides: TGTGCCAGCTCACCATCCCTGGGACTAGCGGGAAGGGGTACGCAGTATTTT.

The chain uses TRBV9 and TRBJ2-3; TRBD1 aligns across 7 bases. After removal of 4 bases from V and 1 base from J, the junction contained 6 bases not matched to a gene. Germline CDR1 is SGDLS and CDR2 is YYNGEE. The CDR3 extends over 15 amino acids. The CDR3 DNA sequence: TGTGCCAGCAGCACTCGGACAGGAGGCACAGATACGCAGTATTTT. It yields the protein CASSTRTGGTDTQYF. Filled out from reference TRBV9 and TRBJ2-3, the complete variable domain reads DSGVTQTPKHLITATGQRVTLRCSPRSGDLSVYWYQQSLDQGLQFLIQYYNGEERAKGNILERFSAQQFPDLHSELNLSSLELGDSALYFCASSTRTGGTDTQYFGPGTRLTVL.

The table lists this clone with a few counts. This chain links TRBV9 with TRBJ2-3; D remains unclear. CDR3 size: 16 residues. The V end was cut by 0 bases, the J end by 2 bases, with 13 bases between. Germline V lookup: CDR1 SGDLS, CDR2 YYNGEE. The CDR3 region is CASSVGSLPYTDTQYF. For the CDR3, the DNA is TGTGCCAGCAGCGTAGGTTCCCTACCTTACACAGATACGCAGTATTTT.

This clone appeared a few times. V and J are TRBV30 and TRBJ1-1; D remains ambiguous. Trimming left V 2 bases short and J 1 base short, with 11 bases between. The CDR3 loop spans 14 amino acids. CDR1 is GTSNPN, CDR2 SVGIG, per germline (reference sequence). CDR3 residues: CAWSKSVANTEAFF. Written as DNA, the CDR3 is TGTGCCTGGAGTAAGTCAGTAGCGAACACTGAAGCTTTCTTT.

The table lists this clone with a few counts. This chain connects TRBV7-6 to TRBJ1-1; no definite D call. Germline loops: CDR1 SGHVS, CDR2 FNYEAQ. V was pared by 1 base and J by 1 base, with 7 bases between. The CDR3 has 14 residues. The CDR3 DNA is TGTGCCAGCAGCTTAGGTTCATGGAACACTGAAGCTTTCTTT. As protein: CASSLGSWNTEAFF.

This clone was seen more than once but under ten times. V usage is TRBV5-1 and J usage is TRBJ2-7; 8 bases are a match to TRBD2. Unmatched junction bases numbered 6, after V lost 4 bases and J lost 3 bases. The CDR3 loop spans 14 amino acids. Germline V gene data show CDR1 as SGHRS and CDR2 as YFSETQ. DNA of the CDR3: TGCGCCAGCAGCCCCCATGGGACTAGCTACGAGCAGTACTTC. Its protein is CASSPHGTSYEQYF. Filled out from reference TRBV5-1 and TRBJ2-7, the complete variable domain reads KAGVTQTPRYLIKTRGQQVTLSCSPISGHRSVSWYQQTPGQGLQFLFEYFSETQRNKGNFPGRFSGRQFSNSRSEMNVSTLELGDSALYLCASSPHGTSYEQYFGPGTRLTVT.

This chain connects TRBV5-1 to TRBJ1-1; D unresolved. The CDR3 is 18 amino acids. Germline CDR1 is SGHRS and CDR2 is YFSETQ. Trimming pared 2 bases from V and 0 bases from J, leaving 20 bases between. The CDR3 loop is CASSFWSLAEGMNTEAFF. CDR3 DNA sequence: TGCGCCAGCAGCTTCTGGAGTTTGGCCGAGGGCATGAACACTGAAGCTTTCTTT.

CDR3 nucleotide sequence: TGTGCCAGCAGTGAAGCTGTGGGAGGGCTCGAAGAGACCCAGTACTTC. It specifies CASSEAVGGLEETQYF. The rearrangement joins TRBV6-1 to TRBJ2-5; TRBD2 matches 7 bases. From germline, CDR1 is MNHNS and CDR2 SASEGT. Trimming cost V 0 bases and J 3 bases; bases outside gene matches: 7. This CDR3 comprises 16 residues.

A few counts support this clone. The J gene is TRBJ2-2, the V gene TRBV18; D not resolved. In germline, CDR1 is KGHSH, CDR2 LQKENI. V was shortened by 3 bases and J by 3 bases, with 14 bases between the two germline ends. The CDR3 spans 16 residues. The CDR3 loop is CASSPTPLADTGELFF. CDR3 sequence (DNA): TGTGCCAGCTCACCGACCCCGCTTGCGGACACCGGGGAGCTGTTTTTT.

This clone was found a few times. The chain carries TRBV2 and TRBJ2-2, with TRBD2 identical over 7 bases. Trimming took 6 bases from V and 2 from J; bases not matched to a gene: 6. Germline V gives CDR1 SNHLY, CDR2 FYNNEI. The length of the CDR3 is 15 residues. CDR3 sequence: CASSATSANTGELFF. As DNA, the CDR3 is TGTGCCAGCAGCGCTACTAGCGCCAACACCGGGGAGCTGTTTTTT.

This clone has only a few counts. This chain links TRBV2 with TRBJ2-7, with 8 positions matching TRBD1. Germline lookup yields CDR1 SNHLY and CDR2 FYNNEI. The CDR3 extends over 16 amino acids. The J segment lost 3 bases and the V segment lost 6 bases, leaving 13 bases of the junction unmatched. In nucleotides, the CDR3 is TGTGCCAGCAGGGACAGGGAGGACTCGGTAGGCTACGAGCAGTACTTC. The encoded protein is CASRDREDSVGYEQYF.

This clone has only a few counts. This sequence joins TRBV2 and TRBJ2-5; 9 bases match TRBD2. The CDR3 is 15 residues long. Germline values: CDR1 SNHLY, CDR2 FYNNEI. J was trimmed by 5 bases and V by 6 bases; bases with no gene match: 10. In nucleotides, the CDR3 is TGTGCCAGCAGATCGTTAGCGGGAGTCGGGGAGACCCAGTACTTC. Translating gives CASRSLAGVGETQYF.

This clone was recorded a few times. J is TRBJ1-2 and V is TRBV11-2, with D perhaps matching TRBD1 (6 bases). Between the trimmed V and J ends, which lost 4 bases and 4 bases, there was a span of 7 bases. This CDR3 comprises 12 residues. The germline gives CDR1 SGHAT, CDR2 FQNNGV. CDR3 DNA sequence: TGTGCCAGCAGCTCGGACAGCTATGGCTACACCTTC. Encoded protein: CASSSDSYGYTF.